This T cell receptor (beta chain) was retrieved from a study of regulatory T cells in long-lasting Graves disease. Turning to the study itself: Patients with new Graves' disease had used antithyroid drugs below 3 months. Study-level results: Under persistent disease, TRBV28, TRBJ1-2 and TRBJ2-5 were used preferentially. Newly diagnosed patients shared 850 to 1,000 public clonotypes; persistent patients shared approximately 2,900. Newly diagnosed Graves' patients exceeded persistent ones in TCR diversity.

The CDR3 consists of 15 residues. The time point is: newly diagnosed GD, antithyroid drugs for less than 3 months. RNA from PBMCs was the source of the TCR library. Arm-PCR with iRepertoire HTBI primers amplified the CDR3 regions for these TCR beta libraries. Each CDR3 protein gets one entry after TCRdb re-called the multiplex PCR reads with MiXCR. This sample has roughly 430,000 distinct CDR3 sequences, with about a sixth found just once. As concerns this clonotype: Its antigen is not identified. A much larger clonotype is one base distant, so this may be a read error.

The data also belong to a second study, concerning T cells in Graves' hyperthyroidism and ophthalmopathy.

The sample consisted of peripheral blood mononuclear cells (PBMCs), taken at new diagnosis, from a patient treated with antithyroid drugs. The V and J genes are TRBV3-2 and TRBJ2-5; TRBD2 is taken as the D call from the table, unchecked against the DNA. TRBV3-2 represents a pseudogene. The TCR was taken from a woman in her 30s with Graves disease. The CDR3 is CASSPVAGSGKTLYF. CDR3 bases: TGTGCCAGCAGCCCGGTAGCGGGAAGCGGAAAGACCCTGTACTTC.